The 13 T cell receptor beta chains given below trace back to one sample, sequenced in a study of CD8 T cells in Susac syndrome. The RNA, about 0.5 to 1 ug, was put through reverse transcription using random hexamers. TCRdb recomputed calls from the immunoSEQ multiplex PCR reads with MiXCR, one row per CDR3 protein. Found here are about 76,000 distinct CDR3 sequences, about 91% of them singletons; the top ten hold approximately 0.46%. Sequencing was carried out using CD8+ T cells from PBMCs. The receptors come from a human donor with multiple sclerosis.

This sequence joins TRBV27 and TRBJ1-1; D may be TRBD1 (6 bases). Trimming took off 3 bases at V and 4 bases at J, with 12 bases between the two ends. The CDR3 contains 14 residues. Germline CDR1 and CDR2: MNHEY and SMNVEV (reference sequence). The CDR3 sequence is CASSFTGWGTEAFF. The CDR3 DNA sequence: TGTGCCAGCAGTTTCACAGGGTGGGGCACTGAAGCTTTCTTT.

CDR3 residues: CASSDVGSNQPQHF. As DNA, the CDR3 is TGTGCCAGCAGCGACGTTGGTAGCAATCAGCCCCAGCATTTT. The chain joins TRBV3-1 to TRBJ1-5; D not certain. V lost 5 bases to trimming and J lost 0 bases, with 8 bases between them. The CDR3 spans 14 residues. CDR1 is LGHDT, CDR2 YNNKEL, per germline (reference sequence).

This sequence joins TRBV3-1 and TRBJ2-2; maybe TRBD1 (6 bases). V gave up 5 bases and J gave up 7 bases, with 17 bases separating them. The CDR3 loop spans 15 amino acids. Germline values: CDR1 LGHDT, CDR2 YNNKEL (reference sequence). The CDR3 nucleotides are TGTGCCAGCAGCGACAGCTCAGGGGTTGTCGGGGAGCTGTTTTTT. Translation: CASSDSSGVVGELFF.

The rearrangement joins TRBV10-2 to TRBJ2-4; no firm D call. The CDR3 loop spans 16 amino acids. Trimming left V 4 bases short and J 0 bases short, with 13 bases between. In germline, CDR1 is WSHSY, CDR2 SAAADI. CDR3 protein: CASSAGRDLAKNIQYF. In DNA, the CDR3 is TGCGCCAGCAGTGCTGGACGAGATCTAGCCAAAAACATTCAGTACTTC.

In nucleotides, the CDR3 is TGTGCCAGCAGTTTTACGGAGAGGGGGGAATGGAGGAGCGGGGAGCTGTTTTTT. Translating it yields CASSFTERGEWRSGELFF. This rearrangement joins TRBV28 to TRBJ2-2; either TRBD1 or TRBD2 may fit D (6 bases each). The ends were cut back, 3 bases at V and 7 bases at J, with 24 bases in the middle. The V gene's germline CDR1 is MDHEN and CDR2 SYDVKM. This CDR3 spans 18 amino acids.

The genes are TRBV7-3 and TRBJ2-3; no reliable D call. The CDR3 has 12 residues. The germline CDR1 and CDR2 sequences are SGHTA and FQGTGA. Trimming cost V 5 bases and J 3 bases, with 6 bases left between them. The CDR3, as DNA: TGTGCCAGCAGCCCCGAGACAGATACGCAGTATTTT. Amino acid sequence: CASSPETDTQYF.

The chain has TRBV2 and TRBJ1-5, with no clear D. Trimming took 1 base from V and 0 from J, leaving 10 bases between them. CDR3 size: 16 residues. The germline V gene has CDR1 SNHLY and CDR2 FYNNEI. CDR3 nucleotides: TGTGCCAGCAGTGAAGAGGGAGTCTTTAGCAATCAGCCCCAGCATTTT. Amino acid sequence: CASSEEGVFSNQPQHF.

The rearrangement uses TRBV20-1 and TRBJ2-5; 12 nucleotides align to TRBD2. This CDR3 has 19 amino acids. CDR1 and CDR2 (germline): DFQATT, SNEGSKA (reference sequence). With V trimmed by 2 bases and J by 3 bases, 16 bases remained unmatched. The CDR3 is CSARNRLASGGVIEETQYF. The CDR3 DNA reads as TGCAGTGCTAGAAACCGCCTAGCTAGCGGGGGGGTAATTGAAGAGACCCAGTACTTC.

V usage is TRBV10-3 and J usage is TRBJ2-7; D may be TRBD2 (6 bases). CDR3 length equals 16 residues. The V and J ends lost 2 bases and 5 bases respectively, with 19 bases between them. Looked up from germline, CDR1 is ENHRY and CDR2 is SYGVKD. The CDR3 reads CAISERSRAGLHEQYF. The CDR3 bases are TGTGCCATCAGTGAGAGGTCCCGGGCGGGACTCCACGAGCAGTACTTC.

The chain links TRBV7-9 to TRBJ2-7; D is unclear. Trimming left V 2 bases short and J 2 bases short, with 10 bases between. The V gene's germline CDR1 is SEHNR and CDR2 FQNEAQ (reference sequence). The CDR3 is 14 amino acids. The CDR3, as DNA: TGTGCCAGCAGCTTACGTCACGGAGCCTACGAGCAGTACTTC. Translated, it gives CASSLRHGAYEQYF.

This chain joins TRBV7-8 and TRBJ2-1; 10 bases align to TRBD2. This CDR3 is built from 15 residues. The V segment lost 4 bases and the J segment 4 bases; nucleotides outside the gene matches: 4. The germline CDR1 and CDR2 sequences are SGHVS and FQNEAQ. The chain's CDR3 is CASSSGTSDYNEQFF. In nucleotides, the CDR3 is TGTGCCAGCAGCTCCGGGACTAGCGATTACAATGAGCAGTTCTTC. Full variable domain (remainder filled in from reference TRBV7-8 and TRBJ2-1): GAGVSQSPRYKVAKRGQDVALRCDPISGHVSLFWYQQALGQGPEFLTYFQNEAQLDKSGLPSDRFFAERPEGSVSTLKIQRTQQEDSAVYLCASSSGTSDYNEQFFGPGTRLTVL.

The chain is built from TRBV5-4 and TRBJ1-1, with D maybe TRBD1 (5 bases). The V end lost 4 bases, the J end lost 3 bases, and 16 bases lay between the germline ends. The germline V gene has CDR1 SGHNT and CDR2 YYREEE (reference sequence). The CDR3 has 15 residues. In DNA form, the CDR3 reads TGTGCCAGCAGCCCCTGGTTTGGGGGACACACTGAAGCTTTCTTT. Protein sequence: CASSPWFGGHTEAFF.

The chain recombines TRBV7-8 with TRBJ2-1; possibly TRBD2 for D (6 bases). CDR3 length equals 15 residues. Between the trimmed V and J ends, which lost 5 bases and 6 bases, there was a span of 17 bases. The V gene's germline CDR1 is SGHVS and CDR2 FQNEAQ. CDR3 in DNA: TGTGCCAGCAGCCAGGGACTCCTGCGAGGCAATGAGCAGTTCTTC. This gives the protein CASSQGLLRGNEQFF.